These T cell receptor beta chains were read from a single sample in a study of vaccination effects on CD4 cells after COVID-19. Their antigens are not known. Measured with immunoSEQ multiplex PCR; TCRdb has only the in-frame clones, and not every one. Among 50,000 or so clones, around 67% were seen once, and the ten largest hold over 4.5%. The input for sequencing was CD4+ T cells from PBMCs cultured without peptide, taken before COVID-19 vaccination. The receptors shown here come from a human donor who received a COVID-19 vaccine. CDR3s include the opening cysteine and the closing phenylalanine or tryptophan. D genes are given only for firm matches. The size field is filled for only some rows; it gives once, few, many or a size class.

cdr3_aa: CASSLRLTGNEKLFF
cdr3_nt: TGTGCCAGCAGCTTAAGGTTAACGGGTAATGAAAAACTGTTTTTT
j_call: TRBJ1-4
d_call: .
clone_size: once
v_call: TRBV7-8

cdr3_aa: CASSLSGTGVYEQYF
cdr3_nt: TGTGCCAGCAGTTTATCCGGGACAGGGGTTTACGAGCAGTACTTC
j_call: TRBJ2-7
d_call: TRBD1
clone_size: few
v_call: TRBV28

cdr3_aa: CASRRDSGNYGYTF
cdr3_nt: TGTGCCAGTAGACGGGACAGTGGTAACTATGGCTACACCTTC
j_call: TRBJ1-2
d_call: TRBD1
clone_size: .
v_call: TRBV19

cdr3_aa: CASSSGGGFSSYEQYF
cdr3_nt: TGTGCCAGCAGTTCAGGAGGGGGGTTTTCTAGCTACGAGCAGTACTTC
j_call: TRBJ2-7
d_call: .
clone_size: few
v_call: TRBV5-4

cdr3_aa: CASSYGQSIRNEQFF
cdr3_nt: TGTGCCAGCAGTTACGGTCAGTCAATTAGGAATGAGCAGTTCTTC
j_call: TRBJ2-1
d_call: .
clone_size: .
v_call: TRBV6-5

cdr3_aa: CSAIRDTEAFF
cdr3_nt: TGCAGCGCGATACGAGACACTGAAGCTTTCTTT
j_call: TRBJ1-1
d_call: .
clone_size: .
v_call: TRBV29-1

cdr3_aa: CATSDPAYSYEQYF
cdr3_nt: TGTGCCACCAGTGATCCAGCCTACTCCTACGAGCAGTACTTC
j_call: TRBJ2-7
d_call: .
clone_size: once
v_call: TRBV24-1

cdr3_aa: CSVLSADTQYF
cdr3_nt: TGCAGCGTCCTTAGCGCAGATACGCAGTATTTT
j_call: TRBJ2-3
d_call: .
clone_size: .
v_call: TRBV29-1

cdr3_aa: CSVGDSGLNYGYTF
cdr3_nt: TGCAGCGTGGGAGATTCGGGGTTAAACTATGGCTACACCTTC
j_call: TRBJ1-2
d_call: .
clone_size: .
v_call: TRBV29-1

cdr3_aa: CASSLTYSNQPQHF
cdr3_nt: TGTGCCAGCTCCCTCACATATAGCAATCAGCCCCAGCATTTT
j_call: TRBJ1-5
d_call: .
clone_size: few
v_call: TRBV18

cdr3_aa: CASSQRRTGATGEQFF
cdr3_nt: TGTGCCAGCAGCCAGCGCAGGACAGGGGCCACCGGGGAGCAGTTCTTC
j_call: TRBJ2-1
d_call: TRBD1
clone_size: .
v_call: TRBV14

cdr3_aa: CASLALTGRGKLFF
cdr3_nt: TGTGCCAGCCTAGCCCTTACAGGGAGGGGAAAACTGTTTTTT
j_call: TRBJ1-4
d_call: .
clone_size: .
v_call: TRBV28

cdr3_aa: CASSPGAGASYEQYF
cdr3_nt: TGTGCCAGTAGTCCCGGGGCCGGCGCCTCCTACGAGCAGTACTTC
j_call: TRBJ2-7
d_call: .
clone_size: few
v_call: TRBV19

cdr3_aa: CAISAMESQETQYF
cdr3_nt: TGTGCCATCAGCGCGATGGAGTCCCAAGAGACCCAGTACTTC
j_call: TRBJ2-5
d_call: .
clone_size: once
v_call: TRBV10-3

cdr3_aa: CASSRQGAGNSPLHF
cdr3_nt: TGTGCCAGCAGCCGACAGGGGGCCGGTAATTCACCCCTCCACTTT
j_call: TRBJ1-6
d_call: TRBD1
clone_size: .
v_call: TRBV5-6

cdr3_aa: CASSLGGRQMNTEAFF
cdr3_nt: TGTGCCAGCAGCTTGGGAGGTCGCCAGATGAACACTGAAGCTTTCTTT
j_call: TRBJ1-1
d_call: .
clone_size: .
v_call: TRBV5-5

cdr3_aa: CASSLFRQSSGNTIYF
cdr3_nt: TGTGCCAGCAGCTTATTCCGGCAGTCCTCTGGAAACACCATATATTTT
j_call: TRBJ1-3
d_call: .
clone_size: medium-sized
v_call: TRBV7-8

cdr3_aa: CATRHFGVTYEQYF
cdr3_nt: TGTGCCACCCGGCACTTCGGGGTAACCTACGAGCAGTACTTC
j_call: TRBJ2-7
d_call: .
clone_size: .
v_call: TRBV6-5

cdr3_aa: CASTSGQGGLNSPLHF
cdr3_nt: TGTGCCAGCACCTCGGGACAGGGCGGACTTAATTCACCCCTCCACTTT
j_call: TRBJ1-6
d_call: TRBD1
clone_size: few
v_call: TRBV27

cdr3_aa: CASSQGGTGTYEQYF
cdr3_nt: TGCGCCAGCAGCCAAGGGGGGACAGGGACCTACGAGCAGTACTTC
j_call: TRBJ2-7
d_call: TRBD1
clone_size: few
v_call: TRBV4-1

cdr3_aa: CATSDGGQGSHEQYF
cdr3_nt: TGTGCCACCAGTGATGGGGGACAGGGTTCCCACGAGCAGTACTTC
j_call: TRBJ2-7
d_call: TRBD1
clone_size: .
v_call: TRBV24-1

cdr3_aa: CASSWVSGNTIYF
cdr3_nt: TGTGCCAGCAGCTGGGTCTCTGGAAACACCATATATTTT
j_call: TRBJ1-3
d_call: .
clone_size: .
v_call: TRBV6-2/TRBV6-3

cdr3_aa: CASSPTSGRGTGELFF
cdr3_nt: TGTGCCAGCAGTCCAACTAGCGGGAGAGGAACCGGGGAGCTGTTTTTT
j_call: TRBJ2-2
d_call: TRBD2
clone_size: few
v_call: TRBV3-1/TRBV3-2

cdr3_aa: CASSATGTNSPLHF
cdr3_nt: TGTGCCAGCTCCGCCACAGGGACCAATTCACCCCTCCACTTT
j_call: TRBJ1-6
d_call: .
clone_size: .
v_call: TRBV18

cdr3_aa: CASSLAGGGLQSSGNTIYF
cdr3_nt: TGTGCCAGCAGCTTGGCAGGTGGAGGTCTCCAGAGCTCTGGAAACACCATATATTTT
j_call: TRBJ1-3
d_call: .
clone_size: .
v_call: TRBV5-4

cdr3_aa: CASGNSGTYEQYF
cdr3_nt: TGTGCCTCAGGGAATAGCGGCACCTACGAGCAGTACTTC
j_call: TRBJ2-7
d_call: .
clone_size: .
v_call: TRBV30

cdr3_aa: CASSWGGTYEQYF
cdr3_nt: TGTGCCAGCAGTTGGGGGGGGACCTACGAGCAGTACTTC
j_call: TRBJ2-7
d_call: TRBD2
clone_size: once
v_call: TRBV7-2

cdr3_aa: CASSRQVGYEQYF
cdr3_nt: TGTGCCAGCAGCCGACAGGTGGGCTACGAGCAGTACTTC
j_call: TRBJ2-7
d_call: .
clone_size: .
v_call: TRBV7-8

cdr3_aa: CASSGNRGGYTF
cdr3_nt: TGTGCCAGCAGTGGGAACAGGGGTGGCTACACCTTC
j_call: TRBJ1-2
d_call: TRBD1
clone_size: few
v_call: TRBV27

cdr3_aa: CASSQGTGGTYGYTF
cdr3_nt: TGTGCCAGCAGTCAGGGGACAGGGGGAACCTATGGCTACACCTTC
j_call: TRBJ1-2
d_call: TRBD1
clone_size: .
v_call: TRBV6-1

cdr3_aa: CASRSPGGTDTQYF
cdr3_nt: TGTGCCAGCAGATCCCCGGGGGGCACAGATACGCAGTATTTT
j_call: TRBJ2-3
d_call: .
clone_size: .
v_call: TRBV11-2

cdr3_aa: CAWSATRVAEAFF
cdr3_nt: TGTGCCTGGAGTGCCACACGGGTGGCTGAAGCTTTCTTT
j_call: TRBJ1-1
d_call: .
clone_size: .
v_call: TRBV30

cdr3_aa: CASSQLVGQGKETQYF
cdr3_nt: TGTGCCAGCAGCCAACTCGTGGGACAGGGAAAAGAGACCCAGTACTTC
j_call: TRBJ2-5
d_call: TRBD1
clone_size: once
v_call: TRBV11-2

cdr3_aa: CAWNPTSGRNNEQFF
cdr3_nt: TGTGCCTGGAATCCGACTAGCGGGAGGAACAATGAGCAGTTCTTC
j_call: TRBJ2-1
d_call: TRBD2
clone_size: few
v_call: TRBV30

cdr3_aa: CASMGRRLTLNSPLHF
cdr3_nt: TGTGCCAGCATGGGACGCCGATTAACTCTCAATTCACCCCTCCACTTT
j_call: TRBJ1-6
d_call: .
clone_size: .
v_call: TRBV2

cdr3_aa: CASSVGTSLDTQYF
cdr3_nt: TGTGCCAGCAGCGTAGGGACTAGTCTGGATACGCAGTATTTT
j_call: TRBJ2-3
d_call: TRBD2
clone_size: .
v_call: TRBV9

cdr3_aa: CASSRTGDGNTIYF
cdr3_nt: TGTGCCAGCAGCAGGACAGGGGACGGAAACACCATATATTTT
j_call: TRBJ1-3
d_call: TRBD1
clone_size: .
v_call: TRBV6-5

cdr3_aa: CACRYTPSGANVLTF
cdr3_nt: TGTGCCTGCCGTTATACCCCCTCTGGGGCCAACGTCCTGACTTTC
j_call: TRBJ2-6
d_call: .
clone_size: .
v_call: TRBV5-4

cdr3_aa: CASGNSPGEKLFF
cdr3_nt: TGCGCCAGCGGGAACAGCCCGGGTGAAAAACTGTTTTTT
j_call: TRBJ1-4
d_call: .
clone_size: .
v_call: TRBV5-1

cdr3_aa: CATRPGTPKVNEQFF
cdr3_nt: TGTGCCACCAGACCCGGGACACCGAAGGTCAATGAGCAGTTCTTC
j_call: TRBJ2-1
d_call: .
clone_size: .
v_call: TRBV24-1